This TCR beta chain was documented in a study of blood T cell repertoires in COVID-19. Turning to the study itself: Both acute and convalescent COVID-19 samples were obtained from the United States, Italy and Spain. The cDNA or gDNA used as material had been derived from T cells, B-cell-depleted T cells, or PBMCs.

This CDR3 has 12 amino acids. Germline V gene lookup returns CDR1 KGHSH and CDR2 LQKENI. With V trimmed by 5 bases and J by 5 bases, 2 bases remained unmatched. In the original analysis: Amplification of reference gene primers was used by the study to estimate nucleated cell counts. This table comes from immunoSEQ multiplex PCR, and its TCRdb copy is limited to in-frame clones, with some not included. That table gives V, J and clone size, and the DNA gave D and trimming. The table has over 75,000 clones, around 84% seen once; the top ten hold about a fifth. The chain uses TRBV18 and TRBJ1-2; the match to TRBD1 covers 7 bases. The clonotype was recovered from a woman between 50 and 59 years old with acute or convalescent COVID-19. Sequences were obtained from peripheral blood. The CDR3 protein is CASSGDRYGYTF. The DNA for the CDR3 is TGTGCCAGCTCAGGGGACAGATATGGCTACACCTTC.